This T cell receptor beta chain derives from a study of Tregs in tolerant kidney transplant recipients (dated by TCRdb to about 2019). Context from the whole study: TCRbeta sequencing was used in the study to identify donor-specific regulatory T cells before combined kidney and bone marrow transplantation, and the identified cells were then tracked after transplant.

What the work shows at the level of the full study, not this receptor alone: In tolerant patients, donor-specific Tregs expanded more than Tregs overall, which suggests antigen-driven rather than nonspecific expansion. Biological reproducibility was not directly addressed, though technical replication error appeared minimal. Expanding Tregs with activated donor B cells appeared to identify the most biologically relevant and donor-specific TCRbeta repertoire. For some patients, the PCR primers changed as time went on, which meant samples from those patients could not be compared with one another at the nucleotide level. The study was limited by small patient numbers, and the findings need validation in larger populations and under other immunosuppression protocols.

The transplants used related donors with nonmyeloablative bone marrow transplantation, and mixed chimerism in the human trials was transient. Thawed PBMCs were FACS-sorted into unstimulated Tregs (CD4+CD25+CD127-), CD4+ non-Tregs (CD4+CD25-), CD4 cells and CD8 cells. The patients were several recipients of combined kidney and bone marrow transplants from the ITN036ST trial, and samples were available only from these trial subjects. Healthy control blood was processed to PBMCs with a Ficoll density gradient and then cryopreserved, whereas patient PBMCs were collected both before and after transplant. About this clone: Its antigen remains undetermined. Read sequence stops 3 residues before the CDR3 end, and the germline J gene provides the missing end.

CDR1 is given as SGHTA and CDR2 as FQGNSA, both from the germline V gene. V sheds 1 base and J sheds 3 bases, leaving 13 bases between their ends. The CDR3, from cysteine to phenylalanine, totals 15 residues. Only the CDR3 bases that were read are kept: 36 of them, in frame from base 1. Genomic DNA was extracted from sorted cells with the QIAGEN DNeasy Blood and Tissue Kit for TCRbeta CDR3 sequencing. High-throughput TCRbeta CDR3 sequencing, including PCR amplification with bias correction and internal controls, was performed commercially through immunoSEQ. Turning to the authors' computational methods: Unique productive TCRbeta sequences were defined by CDR3 nucleotide sequence where primers matched, and otherwise by CDR3 amino acid sequence together with Vbeta and Jbeta genes. Sorting error was corrected by removing sequences shared between sorted populations at a frequency ratio of 2:1 or less, and the remaining shared sequences were assigned to the higher population. A sequence was defined as donor-reactive if the sequence was expanded at least 5-fold in CFSE-low cells compared with unstimulated cells and had a frequency of at least 0.01% in CFSE-low cells. Repertoire divergence was quantified by Jensen-Shannon divergence calculated from the top 100 TCRbeta sequences ranked by frequency. For samples with multiple sequencing runs, sorting error was corrected in each run separately before the runs were combined. The immuneACCESS repertoire file appears here via TCRdb, limited to in-frame rearrangements. These files lack a portion of the clones; in checked studies, under half of the deficit traces to unresolved V genes, and the cause of the others is not known. V and J calls and clone size follow that table, whereas D and trimming were derived from the DNA. The record for this sample contains approximately 6,000 clones. Of the sample, more than 35% is held by the ten largest clones.

The chain links TRBV7-2 with TRBJ2-7; the D region possibly corresponds to TRBD2 (5 bases align). This receptor was obtained from a human patient who received a combined kidney and bone marrow transplant. Post transplant, some T cells may arise from the graft donor. The sample was CD8+ T cells from blood (PBMCs), taken 12 months after the transplant. The CDR3 bases that were read are TGTGCCAGCAGCTTAGTCGGTAGCGCGAACTACGAG. It is translated as CASSLVGSANYE. From start to end, the CDR3 is CASSLVGSANYEQYF.